This T cell receptor (beta chain) was profiled in a study of cytomegalovirus exposure and HLA in healthy donors. Trimming cost V 6 bases and J 3 bases; bases outside gene matches: 5. This CDR3 is built from 13 residues. Germline V gene sequence: CDR1 SQVTM, CDR2 ANQGSEA. PCR was performed using 60 Vbeta and 13 Jbeta primers. The protocol was immunoSEQ multiplex PCR, while the TCRdb copy is restricted to in-frame clones and leaves out a portion. This repertoire comprises roughly 60,000 clones; its ten largest clones make up 3.5% to 4%. The material sequenced was PBMCs. The chain links TRBV29-1 to TRBJ1-5; the match to TRBD1 covers 7 bases. This receptor was identified in a woman aged 18-30 years in good health and CMV-seronegative. Written as DNA, the CDR3 is TGCAGCGTCGATACAGGGGTCAATCAGCCCCAGCATTTT. The encoded protein is CSVDTGVNQPQHF.